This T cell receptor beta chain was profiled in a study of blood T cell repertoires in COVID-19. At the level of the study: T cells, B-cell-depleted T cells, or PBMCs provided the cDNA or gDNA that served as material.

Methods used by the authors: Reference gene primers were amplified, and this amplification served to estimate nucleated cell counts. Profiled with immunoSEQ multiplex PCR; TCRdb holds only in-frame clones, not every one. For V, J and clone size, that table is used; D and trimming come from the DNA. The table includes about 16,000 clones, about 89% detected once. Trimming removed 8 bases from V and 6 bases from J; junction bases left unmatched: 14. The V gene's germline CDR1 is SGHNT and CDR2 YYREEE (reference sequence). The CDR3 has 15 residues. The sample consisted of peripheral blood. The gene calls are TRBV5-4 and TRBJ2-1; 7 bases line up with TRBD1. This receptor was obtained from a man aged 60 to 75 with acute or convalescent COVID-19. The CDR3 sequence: CASNSGQLSSNEQFF. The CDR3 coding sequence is TGTGCCAGTAATTCGGGACAGCTAAGTTCCAATGAGCAGTTCTTC.